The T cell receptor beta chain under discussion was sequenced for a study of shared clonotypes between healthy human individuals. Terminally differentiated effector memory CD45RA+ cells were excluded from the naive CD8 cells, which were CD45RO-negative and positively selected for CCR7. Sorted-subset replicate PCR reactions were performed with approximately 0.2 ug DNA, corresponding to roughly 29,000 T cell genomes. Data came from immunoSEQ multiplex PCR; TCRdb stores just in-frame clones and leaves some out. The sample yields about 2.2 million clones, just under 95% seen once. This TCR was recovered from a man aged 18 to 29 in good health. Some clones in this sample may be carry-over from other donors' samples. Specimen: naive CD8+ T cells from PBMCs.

CDR3 sequence reads: CASSSRDRGAQETQYF. DNA of the CDR3: TGTGCCAGCAGCTCCCGGGACAGGGGGGCTCAAGAGACCCAGTACTTC. This chain links TRBV7-9 with TRBJ2-5; TRBD1 matches 11 bases. Per the germline V gene, CDR1 is SEHNR and CDR2 is FQNEAQ (reference sequence). The CDR3 is made up of 16 amino acids. Trimming cost V 4 bases and J 2 bases; bases outside gene matches: 6. Filled out from reference TRBV7-9 and TRBJ2-5, the complete variable domain reads DTGVSQNPRHKITKRGQNVTFRCDPISEHNRLYWYRQTLGQGPEFLTYFQNEAQLEKSRLLSDRFSAERPKGSFSTLEIQRTEQGDSAMYLCASSSRDRGAQETQYFGPGTRLLVL.